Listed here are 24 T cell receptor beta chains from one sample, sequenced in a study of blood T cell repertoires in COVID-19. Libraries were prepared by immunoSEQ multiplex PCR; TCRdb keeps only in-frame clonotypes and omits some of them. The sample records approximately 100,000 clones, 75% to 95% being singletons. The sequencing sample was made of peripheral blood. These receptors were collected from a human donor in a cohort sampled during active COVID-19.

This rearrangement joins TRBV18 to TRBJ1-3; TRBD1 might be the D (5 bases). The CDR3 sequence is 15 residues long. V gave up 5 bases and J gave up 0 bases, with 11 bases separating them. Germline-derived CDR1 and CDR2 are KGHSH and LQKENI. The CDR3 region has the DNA TGTGCCAGCTCAGAACAGGACATCTCTGGAAACACCATATATTTT. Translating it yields CASSEQDISGNTIYF.

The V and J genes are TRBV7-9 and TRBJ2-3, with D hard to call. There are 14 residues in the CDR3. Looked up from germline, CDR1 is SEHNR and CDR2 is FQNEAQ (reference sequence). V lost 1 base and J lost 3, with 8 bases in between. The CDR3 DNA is TGTGCCAGCAGCTTAGGTAGTGGTACAGATACGCAGTATTTT. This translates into CASSLGSGTDTQYF.

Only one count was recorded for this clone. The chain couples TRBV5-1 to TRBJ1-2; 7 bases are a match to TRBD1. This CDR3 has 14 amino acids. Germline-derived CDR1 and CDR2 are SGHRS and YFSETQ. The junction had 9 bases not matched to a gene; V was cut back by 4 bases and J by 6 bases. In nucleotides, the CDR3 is TGCGCCAGCAGCCGCATGGAGGGACAGAATGGCTACACCTTC. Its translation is CASSRMEGQNGYTF.

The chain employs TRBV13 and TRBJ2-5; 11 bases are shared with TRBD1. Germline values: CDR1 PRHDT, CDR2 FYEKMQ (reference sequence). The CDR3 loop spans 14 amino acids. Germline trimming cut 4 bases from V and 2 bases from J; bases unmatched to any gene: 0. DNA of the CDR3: TGTGCCAGCAGCTGGGACAGGGGGCAAGAGACCCAGTACTTC. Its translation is CASSWDRGQETQYF.

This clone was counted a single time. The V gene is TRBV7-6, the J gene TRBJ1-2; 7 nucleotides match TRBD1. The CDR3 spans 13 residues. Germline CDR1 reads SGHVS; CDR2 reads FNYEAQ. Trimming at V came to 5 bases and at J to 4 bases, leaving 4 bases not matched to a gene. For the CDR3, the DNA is TGTGCCAGCAGCCCAAAGGGGGCCTATGGCTACACCTTC. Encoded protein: CASSPKGAYGYTF.

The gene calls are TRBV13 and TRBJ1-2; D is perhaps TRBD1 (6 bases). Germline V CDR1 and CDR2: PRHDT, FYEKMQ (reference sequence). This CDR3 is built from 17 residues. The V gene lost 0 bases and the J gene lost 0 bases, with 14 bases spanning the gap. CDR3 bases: TGTGCCAGCAGCTTAGGATTAGGGACAACCTCTAACTATGGCTACACCTTC. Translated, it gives CASSLGLGTTSNYGYTF.

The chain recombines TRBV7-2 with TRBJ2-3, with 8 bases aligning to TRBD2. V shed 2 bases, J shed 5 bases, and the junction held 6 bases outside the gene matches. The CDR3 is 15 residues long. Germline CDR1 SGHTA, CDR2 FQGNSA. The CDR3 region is CASSLIGGGRDTQYF. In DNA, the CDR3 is TGTGCCAGCAGCTTAATCGGGGGGGGGCGAGATACGCAGTATTTT.

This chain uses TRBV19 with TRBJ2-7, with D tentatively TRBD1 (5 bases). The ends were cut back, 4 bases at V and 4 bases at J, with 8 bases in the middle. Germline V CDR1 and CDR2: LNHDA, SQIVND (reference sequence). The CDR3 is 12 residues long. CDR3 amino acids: CASSTPGYEQYF. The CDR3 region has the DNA TGTGCCAGTAGTACCCCAGGGTACGAGCAGTACTTC.

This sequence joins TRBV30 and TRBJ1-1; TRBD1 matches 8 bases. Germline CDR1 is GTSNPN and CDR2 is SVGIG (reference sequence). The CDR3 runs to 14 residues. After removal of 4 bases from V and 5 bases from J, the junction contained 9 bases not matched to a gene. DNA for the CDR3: TGTGCCTGGATCGTTTCAGGGGGCCGGACTGAAGCTTTCTTT. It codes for CAWIVSGGRTEAFF. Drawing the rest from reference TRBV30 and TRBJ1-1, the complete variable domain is SQTIHQWPATLVQPVGSPLSLECTVEGTSNPNLYWYRQAAGRGLQLLFYSVGIGQISSEVPQNLSASRPQDRQFILSSKKLLLSDSGFYLCAWIVSGGRTEAFFGQGTRLTVV.

The CDR3 coding sequence is TGTGCCAGCAGCCAAGATAACCTAAACCGACAGGGTAAGGCCTACGAGCAGTACTTC. Translation: CASSQDNLNRQGKAYEQYF. The chain employs TRBV3-1 (or the pseudogene TRBV3-2) and TRBJ2-7; 7 bases map to TRBD1. The germline CDR1 and CDR2 sequences are LGHDT and YNNKEL (reference sequence). V shed 0 bases and J 2 bases; nucleotides not matched to a gene: 16. The CDR3 loop spans 19 amino acids.

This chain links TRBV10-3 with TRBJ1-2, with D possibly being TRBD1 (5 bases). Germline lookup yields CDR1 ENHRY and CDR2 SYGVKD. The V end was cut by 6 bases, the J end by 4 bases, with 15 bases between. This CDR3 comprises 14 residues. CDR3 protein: CAISGTDSAYGYTF. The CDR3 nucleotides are TGTGCCATCAGCGGGACTGACTCGGCCTATGGCTACACCTTC.

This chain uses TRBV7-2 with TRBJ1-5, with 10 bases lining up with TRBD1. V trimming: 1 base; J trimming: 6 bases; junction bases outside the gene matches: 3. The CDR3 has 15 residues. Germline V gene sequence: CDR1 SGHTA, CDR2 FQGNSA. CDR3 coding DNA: TGTGCCAGCAGCTTAGGACAGGGGGCAGGTCAGCCCCAGCATTTT. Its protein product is CASSLGQGAGQPQHF.

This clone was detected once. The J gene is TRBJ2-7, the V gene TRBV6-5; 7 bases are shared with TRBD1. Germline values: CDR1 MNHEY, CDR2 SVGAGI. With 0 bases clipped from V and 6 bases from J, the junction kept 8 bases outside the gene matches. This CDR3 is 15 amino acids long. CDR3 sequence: CASSYSRQGSAEQYF. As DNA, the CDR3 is TGTGCCAGCAGTTACTCCAGACAGGGAAGCGCCGAGCAGTACTTC.

CDR3 DNA sequence: TGTGCCAGCAGCCTCATGACAGGTTACAATGAGCAGTTCTTC. This translates into CASSLMTGYNEQFF. The J gene is TRBJ2-1, the V gene TRBV7-9, with TRBD1 as a possible D gene (6 bases). The V end lost 5 bases, the J end lost 4 bases, and 12 bases lay between the germline ends. Per germline, CDR1 SEHNR and CDR2 FQNEAQ (reference sequence). The CDR3 consists of 14 residues.

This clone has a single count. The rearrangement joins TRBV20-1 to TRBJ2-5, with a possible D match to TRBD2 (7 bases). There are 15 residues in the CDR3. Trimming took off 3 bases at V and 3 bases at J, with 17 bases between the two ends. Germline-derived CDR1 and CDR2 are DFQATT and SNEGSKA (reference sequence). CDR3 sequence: CSASEGGGAEETQYF. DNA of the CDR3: TGCAGTGCTAGTGAGGGAGGGGGTGCCGAAGAGACCCAGTACTTC.

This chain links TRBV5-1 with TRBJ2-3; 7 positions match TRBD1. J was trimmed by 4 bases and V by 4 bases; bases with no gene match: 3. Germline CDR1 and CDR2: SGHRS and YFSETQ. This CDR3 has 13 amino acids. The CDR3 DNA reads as TGCGCCAGCAGCCTGACAGGGCCAGATACGCAGTATTTT. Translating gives CASSLTGPDTQYF.

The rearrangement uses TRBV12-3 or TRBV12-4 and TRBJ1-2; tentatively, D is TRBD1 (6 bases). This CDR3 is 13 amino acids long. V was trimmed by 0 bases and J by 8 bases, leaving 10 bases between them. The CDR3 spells CASSLAGGAGYTF. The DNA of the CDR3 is TGTGCCAGCAGTTTAGCAGGGGGGGCCGGCTACACCTTC.

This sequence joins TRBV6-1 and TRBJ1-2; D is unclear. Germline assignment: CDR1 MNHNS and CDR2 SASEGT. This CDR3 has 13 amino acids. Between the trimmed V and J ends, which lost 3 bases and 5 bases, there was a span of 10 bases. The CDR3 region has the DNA TGTGCCAGCAGTGACAGGACGGGGTATGGCTACACCTTC. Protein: CASSDRTGYGYTF.

DNA for the CDR3: TGTGCCAGCAGTACCTATGACAGGGAACCTGTCCTTGGGGTGGATCAGCCCCAGCATTTT. It translates to CASSTYDREPVLGVDQPQHF. The chain links TRBV6-2 or TRBV6-3 to TRBJ1-5; TRBD1 matches 7 bases. The V gene's germline CDR1 is MNHEY and CDR2 SVGEGT. The CDR3 length is 20 residues. J gave up 5 bases and V 5 bases, and 24 bases lay outside the gene matches.

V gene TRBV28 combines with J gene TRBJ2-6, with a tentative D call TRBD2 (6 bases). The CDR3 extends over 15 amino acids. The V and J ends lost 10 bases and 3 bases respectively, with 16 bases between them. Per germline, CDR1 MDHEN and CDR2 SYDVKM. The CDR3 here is CATQWGVGGANVLTF. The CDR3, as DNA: TGTGCCACCCAATGGGGGGTAGGTGGGGCCAACGTCCTGACTTTC.

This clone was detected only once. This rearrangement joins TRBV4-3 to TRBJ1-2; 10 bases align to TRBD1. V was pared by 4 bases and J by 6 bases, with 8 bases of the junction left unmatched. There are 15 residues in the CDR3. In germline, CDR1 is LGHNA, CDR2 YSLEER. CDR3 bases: TGCGCCAGCAGCCCGTTTGACAGGGGGCGGGATGGCTACACCTTC. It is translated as CASSPFDRGRDGYTF.

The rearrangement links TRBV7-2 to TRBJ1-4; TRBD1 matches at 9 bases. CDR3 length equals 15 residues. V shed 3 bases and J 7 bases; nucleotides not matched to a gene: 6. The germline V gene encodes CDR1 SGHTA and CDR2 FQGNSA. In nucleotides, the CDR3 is TGTGCCAGCAGCTTCGACAGGGGGGTGGGTGAAAAACTGTTTTTT. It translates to CASSFDRGVGEKLFF.

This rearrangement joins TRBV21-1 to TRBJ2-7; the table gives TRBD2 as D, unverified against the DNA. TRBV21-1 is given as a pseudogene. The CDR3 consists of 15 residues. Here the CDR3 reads CASSKPGLAVYEQYF. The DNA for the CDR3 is TGTGCCAGCAGCAAACCGGGACTAGCTGTCTACGAGCAGTACTTC.

Here the CDR3 reads CATSDLGQGSRDGELFF. In nucleotides, the CDR3 is TGTGCCACCAGTGATTTGGGACAGGGAAGTCGCGACGGGGAGCTGTTTTTT. V usage is TRBV24-1 and J usage is TRBJ2-2; TRBD1 matches 8 bases. The trim removed 0 bases at V and 7 bases at J, leaving 9 bases unmatched. Germline V gene sequence: CDR1 KGHDR, CDR2 SFDVKD. The CDR3 is 17 residues long.